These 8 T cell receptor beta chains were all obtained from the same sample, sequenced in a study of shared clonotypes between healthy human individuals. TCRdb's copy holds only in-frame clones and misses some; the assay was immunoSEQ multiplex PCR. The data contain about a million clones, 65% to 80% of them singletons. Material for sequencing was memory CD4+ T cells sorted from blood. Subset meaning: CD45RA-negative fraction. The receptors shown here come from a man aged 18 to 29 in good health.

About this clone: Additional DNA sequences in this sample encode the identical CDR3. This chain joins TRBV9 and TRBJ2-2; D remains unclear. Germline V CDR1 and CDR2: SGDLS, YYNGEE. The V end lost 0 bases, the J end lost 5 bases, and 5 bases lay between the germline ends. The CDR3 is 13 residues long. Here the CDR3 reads CASSVDQTGELFF. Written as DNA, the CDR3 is TGTGCCAGCAGCGTAGATCAGACCGGGGAGCTGTTTTTT.

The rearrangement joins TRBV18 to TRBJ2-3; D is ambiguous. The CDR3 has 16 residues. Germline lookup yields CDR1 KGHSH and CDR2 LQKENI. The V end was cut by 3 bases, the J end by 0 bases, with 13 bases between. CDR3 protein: CASSPQIRASTDTQYF. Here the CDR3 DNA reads TGTGCCAGCTCACCCCAAATAAGGGCTAGCACAGATACGCAGTATTTT.

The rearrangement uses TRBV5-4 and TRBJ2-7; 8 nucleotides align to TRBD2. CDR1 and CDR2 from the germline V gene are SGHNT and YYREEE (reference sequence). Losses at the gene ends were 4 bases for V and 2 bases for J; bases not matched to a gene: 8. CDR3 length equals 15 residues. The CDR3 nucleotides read TGTGCCAGCAGCAATAGCGGGGAGCCACCCTACGAGCAGTACTTC. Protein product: CASSNSGEPPYEQYF. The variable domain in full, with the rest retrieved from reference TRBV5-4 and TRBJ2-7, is ETGVTQSPTHLIKTRGQQVTLRCSSQSGHNTVSWYQQALGQGPQFIFQYYREEENGRGNFPPRFSGLQFPNYSSELNVNALELDDSALYLCASSNSGEPPYEQYFGPGTRLTVT.

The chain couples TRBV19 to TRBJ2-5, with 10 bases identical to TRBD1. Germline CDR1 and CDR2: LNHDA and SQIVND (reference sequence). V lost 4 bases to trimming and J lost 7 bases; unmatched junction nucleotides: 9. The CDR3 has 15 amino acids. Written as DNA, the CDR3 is TGTGCCAGTAGTAGGGGACAGGGGACCCTTGGGACCCAGTACTTC. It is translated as CASSRGQGTLGTQYF.

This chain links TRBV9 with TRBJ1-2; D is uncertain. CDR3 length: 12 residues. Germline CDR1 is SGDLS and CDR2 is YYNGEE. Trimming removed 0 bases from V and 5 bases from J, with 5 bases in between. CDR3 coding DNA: TGTGCCAGCAGCGTAGGGACTTATGGCTACACCTTC. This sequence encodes CASSVGTYGYTF.

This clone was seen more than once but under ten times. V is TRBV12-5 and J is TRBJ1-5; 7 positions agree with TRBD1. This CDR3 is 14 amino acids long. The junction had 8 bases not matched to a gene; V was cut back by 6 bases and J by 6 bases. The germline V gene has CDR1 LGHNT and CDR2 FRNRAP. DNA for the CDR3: TGTGCTAGTGGGCGGGACAGTGGGAGTCAGCCCCAGCATTTT. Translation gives CASGRDSGSQPQHF. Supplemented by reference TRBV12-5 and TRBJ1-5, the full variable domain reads DARVTQTPRHKVTEMGQEVTMRCQPILGHNTVFWYRQTMMQGLELLAYFRNRAPLDDSGMPKDRFSAEMPDATLATLKIQPSEPRDSAVYFCASGRDSGSQPQHFGDGTRLSIL.

CDR3: CASSGTPNTEAFF. CDR3 nucleotides: TGTGCCAGCAGCGGGACACCGAACACTGAAGCTTTCTTT. The chain uses TRBV5-4 and TRBJ1-1, with D perhaps matching TRBD1 (6 bases). There are 13 residues in the CDR3. The V end lost 4 bases, the J end lost 1 base, and 8 bases lay between the germline ends. The germline gives CDR1 SGHNT, CDR2 YYREEE (reference sequence).

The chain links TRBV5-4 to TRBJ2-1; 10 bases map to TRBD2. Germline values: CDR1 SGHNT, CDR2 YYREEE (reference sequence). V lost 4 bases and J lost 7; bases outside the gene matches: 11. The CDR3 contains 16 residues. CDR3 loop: CASSPGGLAMMNEQFF. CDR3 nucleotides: TGTGCCAGCAGCCCCGGGGGACTAGCGATGATGAATGAGCAGTTCTTC.